Included here is one TCR beta chain sequence, with context. The sample originates from a study of blood T cell repertoires in COVID-19. Clones were read by immunoSEQ multiplex PCR, and TCRdb kept only the in-frame ones, dropping some. Of approximately 410,000 clones listed, roughly 89% were seen once; the top ten hold about 1.5%. Germline-derived CDR1 and CDR2 are MNHNS and SASEGT. The CDR3 length is 18 residues. Trimming removed 2 bases at V and 0 bases at J, with 19 bases between. The chain has TRBV6-1 and TRBJ1-1, with no clear D. Input material: peripheral blood. The TCR was taken from a woman in her twenties or thirties with active or convalescent COVID-19. The chain's CDR3 is CASSEPSTVRALNTEAFF. CDR3 sequence (DNA): TGTGCCAGCAGTGAACCGTCCACCGTGAGGGCTTTGAACACTGAAGCTTTCTTT.